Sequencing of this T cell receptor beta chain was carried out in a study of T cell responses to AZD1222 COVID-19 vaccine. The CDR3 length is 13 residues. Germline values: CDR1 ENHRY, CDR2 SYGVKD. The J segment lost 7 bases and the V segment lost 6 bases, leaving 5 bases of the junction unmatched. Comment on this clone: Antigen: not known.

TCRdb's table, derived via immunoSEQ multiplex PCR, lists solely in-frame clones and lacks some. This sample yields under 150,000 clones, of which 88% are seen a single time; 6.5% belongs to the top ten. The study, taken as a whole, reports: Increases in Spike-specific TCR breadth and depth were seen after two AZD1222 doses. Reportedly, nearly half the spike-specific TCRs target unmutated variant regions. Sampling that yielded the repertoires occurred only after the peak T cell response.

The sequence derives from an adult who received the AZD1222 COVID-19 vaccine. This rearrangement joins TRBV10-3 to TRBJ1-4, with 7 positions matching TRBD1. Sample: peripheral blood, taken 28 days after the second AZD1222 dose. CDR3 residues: CAIRQGDGEKLFF. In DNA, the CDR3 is TGTGCCATCAGGCAGGGGGATGGTGAAAAACTGTTTTTT.